This T cell receptor beta chain derives from a study of metastatic and nonmetastatic thyroid tumors (dated by TCRdb to the early 2020s). For context, the study as a whole: The researchers compared repertoires between peripheral blood samples and tumor or nodule tissue samples from patients with malignant or benign thyroid disease.

This clone has only a few counts. Its binding antigen is unknown. The record has no base qualities; no much larger clone is one base away. No patient had received any treatment before thyroid surgery. Using T-cell receptor beta sequencing, the study looked back at clinical samples from patients collected from about 2011 to 2018. The method behind the library was PCR. TCRdb shows the sequencer as Illumina HiSeq 4000. The TCR beta-chain CDR3 region of each patient was profiled by high-throughput sequencing. Per the source publication's procedure: The researchers built a classifier to tell apart papillary thyroid cancer patients with distant metastasis, based on CDR3 differences among clinicopathological groups. To measure repertoire diversity the researchers used the Shannon index, while the Morisita-Horn index served to gauge how similar the tumor and blood repertoires were. TCRdb passed the public sequencing reads through fastp at Q25 and MiXCR, retaining productive beta sequences. TCRdb, rather than the study authors, made the V and J calls. Within this sample are some 8,400 clones, with approximately 33% of them counted one time only. The ten largest clones represent about 20% of the sample.

The research as a whole found: In both blood and tumor samples, malignant tumors were reported to have significantly higher TCR beta diversity than benign nodules.

The cysteine opens and the phenylalanine closes a CDR3 of 14 amino acids. This entry keeps only the CDR3 DNA: 42 bases, framed from base 1. V is shortened by 4 bases, J by 12 bases, and the region joining them spans 17 bases. For CDR1 and CDR2, the germline V gene lists KGHDR and SFDVKD. Sequences were obtained from tumor tissue. This sequence uses TRBV24-1 and TRBJ2-2; TRBD1 is possibly the D segment (5 matching bases). The TCR sequence derives from a female donor with papillary thyroid cancer or a benign thyroid nodule (not recorded which). Some clones in this sample may be carry-over from other donors' samples. In nucleotides, the sequence is TGTGCCACCAGTGACTCTCGAGACAGACTTAAGCTGTTTTTT. This codes for CATSDSRDRLKLFF.